This T cell receptor (beta chain) stems from a study of T cells after yellow fever vaccination (dated by TCRdb to between 2019 and 2020). With regard to the full study: Libraries from fractions with low cell numbers were prepared with the SMART-Seq v4 Ultra Low Input RNA kit. Bulk PBMC replicates and cell subsets were isolated from blood drawn at multiple timepoints before and after both primary and secondary immunization. To follow T-cell clones before and after both primary and booster YFV17D yellow fever vaccination, bulk TCR alpha and beta repertoires underwent longitudinal sequencing. The cohort comprised two healthy male donors, one aged 18 to 29 and one aged 30 to 40 years.

Summary of the overall study and its limitations: Compared with the primary T-cell response, the secondary T-cell response was faster but weaker, reaching its peak on day 5 rather than on day 15. After the booster, most of the clones that had expanded following primary vaccination were detected again (roughly 96% of CD4 and around 90% of CD8), which suggests that memory was broadly maintained. A small share of clonotypes occurred in both CD4 and CD8 compartments, likely arising from convergent recombination. Only a couple of donors were included in the study, so the extent to which the findings can be generalized is limited. Computational filtering was required because FACS-sorted repertoires could contain abundant contaminating clonotypes from the bulk population.

In its sample, this clonotype was seen a few times. Its specific antigen is unknown. Base-call qualities are not available, and no considerably larger clone is one nucleotide away. Explained via the paper, the treatment or condition label denotes: live attenuated yellow fever vaccine strain. At each blood-draw timepoint, two biological replicates of bulk PBMCs were obtained. PBMCs were isolated from peripheral blood using a standard Ficoll-Paque protocol. TriZol was used to extract RNA from bulk PBMCs, CD4 and CD8 fractions, and dextramer-positive and dextramer-negative fractions. Compared with germline, V lacks 6 bases and J lacks 8 bases; bases without a gene match: 8. CDR1 and CDR2 are drawn from the germline V gene: SGDLS, YYNGEE. From its cysteine to its phenylalanine, the CDR3 spans 14 amino acids. The kept DNA is CDR3 alone, 42 bases in frame from the first base. TCR cDNA was synthesized by 5'RACE template switching, through which a universal primer site and unique molecular identifiers were introduced. cDNA synthesis was primed from both the TCR alpha and TCR beta constant segments. Libraries were amplified in two PCR steps, with sample barcodes and sequencing adapters added in the second step. Libraries were sequenced on Illumina HiSeq 2500 (2x100 bp) or NovaSeq (2x150 bp). Processing in the source paper ran as follows. Reads were demultiplexed and collapsed into UMI consensus sequences with MIGEC, and V(D)J alignment was performed with MiXCR. Using edgeR on replicate PBMC samples, clonotypes were called vaccine-responding if FDR was below 0.01 and the log2 fold change was above 5 up to day 15. Each bulk clonotype received a CD4 or CD8 identity based on whether the sequenced CD4 or CD8 repertoire contained that clonotype at higher abundance. Using fastp trimming at Q25 and MiXCR clonotype assembly, TCRdb reanalyzed the public sequencing data and kept in-frame beta chains. CDR3 protein sequences are deduplicated, and each keeps its most common genes and DNA. It is TCRdb's table, rather than the study itself, that gives the V and J calls and clone size. Across this sample there are approximately 300,000 distinct CDR3 sequences, with around 7% seen only once. Of the sample, roughly a sixth is held by the ten largest clones.

The source is a man between 18 and 35 years old who received the YFV17D yellow fever vaccine. The specimen was PBMCs, collected about 49 days after the first yellow fever vaccination. The sequence is built from TRBV9 and TRBJ1-3; 10 nucleotides in the junction match TRBD1. The sequenced DNA is TGTGCCAGCAAACCGGGACAGGGGTCTGACACCATATATTTT. It specifies CASKPGQGSDTIYF.